This T cell receptor beta chain was sequenced for a study of blood T cell repertoires in COVID-19. Whole-study context: Sites in the United States, Italy and Spain provided acute and convalescent COVID-19 samples. T cells, B-cell-depleted T cells, or PBMCs supplied cDNA or gDNA.

The CDR3 runs 15 residues. Germline V lookup: CDR1 SGHTA, CDR2 FQGNSA. The V end lost 5 bases, the J end lost 1 base, and 13 bases lay between the germline ends. Original data processing: Reference gene primer amplification gave estimated nucleated cell counts. Generated by immunoSEQ multiplex PCR, the TCRdb table keeps only in-frame clones and is missing some. V, J and clone size are those of that table, while D and trimming were read from the DNA. Among under 200,000 clones listed, approximately 80% were seen once. The source is a human donor in a cohort sampled during active COVID-19. The chain has TRBV7-2 and TRBJ2-3; no clear D. The sample comprised peripheral blood. The CDR3 region is CASSPWVRGTDTQYF. The DNA of the CDR3 is TGTGCCAGCAGCCCCTGGGTCCGGGGCACAGATACGCAGTATTTT.